The 7 T cell receptor beta chains given below trace back to one sample, sequenced in a study of molecular identifiers for immune sequencing clone quantification (dated by TCRdb to 2017 to 2018). Receptors were amplified or captured by PCR. These reads were obtained on an Illumina HiSeq 4000. The raw public reads went through TCRdb reprocessing: fastp at Q25, MiXCR clone calling, in-frame beta chains kept. Duplicate CDR3 protein sequences are folded into a single record with the most common DNA and genes. This sample comprises 600,000 to 650,000 distinct CDR3 sequences, just under 20% of them detected only once. 0.7% to 1% of the sample lies in the top ten. The sample was naive CD8+ T cells from blood, with Jurkat cell RNA spiked in. This specimen's cell subset or site label, interpreted: FACS-sorted CD8+CD4-CCR7+CD45RA+ naive T cells. Receptors were obtained from a human donor in good health. Some libraries in this study had Jurkat cell RNA spiked in.

The chain couples TRBV5-6 to TRBJ1-1; no firm D call. CDR1 and CDR2 from the germline V gene are SGHDT and YYEEEE. The CDR3 contains 14 residues. V shed 0 bases and J shed 1 base, with 7 bases lying between them. The CDR3 DNA sequence: TGTGCCAGCAGCTTGGCCGTGGGGAACACTGAAGCTTTCTTT. It codes for CASSLAVGNTEAFF.

This clonotype was found many times. This chain uses TRBV28 with TRBJ2-7; 7 bases fit TRBD2. CDR1 MDHEN and CDR2 SYDVKM come from the germline V gene. The CDR3 has 17 residues. Trimming at V came to 5 bases and at J to 2 bases, leaving 15 bases not matched to a gene. The CDR3 DNA sequence: TGTGCCAGCAGTCAGGGCCGGGGGGAAACCATAACCTACGAGCAGTACTTC. Encoded protein: CASSQGRGETITYEQYF.

For this clonotype: A read error is possible here, since a much larger clone lies one base away. The chain is built from TRBV5-1 and TRBJ2-3; TRBD1 is a possible D gene (6 bases). Germline CDR1 and CDR2: SGHRS and YFSETQ. This CDR3 spans 15 amino acids. With 5 bases removed from V and 4 bases from J, the gap between germline ends came to 17 bases. DNA for the CDR3: TGCGCCAGCAGTTGGATAAAGGGACATTCAGATACGCAGTATTTT. Amino acids: CASSWIKGHSDTQYF.

The chain recombines TRBV12-3 or TRBV12-4 with TRBJ2-5; 10 bases are a match to TRBD2. V shed 1 base, J shed 2 bases, and the junction held 4 bases outside the gene matches. The CDR3 runs to 16 residues. The CDR3 coding sequence is TGTGCCAGCAGTTTAGTACTAGCGGGATCACAAGAGACCCAGTACTTC. Protein: CASSLVLAGSQETQYF.

Turning to this clonotype: This could be a read error, since a much larger clone is one nucleotide away. Likely a read error: the CDR3 ends without its conserved phenylalanine or tryptophan. The chain carries TRBV20-1 and TRBJ2-3, with D possibly called TRBD1 or TRBD2 (6 bases each). The CDR3 runs to 15 residues. Germline values: CDR1 DFQATT, CDR2 SNEGSKA (reference sequence). Trimming pared 4 bases from V and 3 bases from J, leaving 17 bases between. CDR3 bases: TGCAGTGCTAAAGAGAATGGGGGGCGGACAGATACGCAGTATCTT. Residues: CSAKENGGRTDTQYL.

Notes on this clonotype: Its ends do not fully match the called genes, so a read error is possible. The chain has TRBV30 and TRBJ2-2, with D tentatively TRBD2 (7 bases). This CDR3 spans 15 amino acids. CDR1 GTSNPN and CDR2 SVGIG come from the germline V gene (reference sequence). The CDR3 spells CAWEGGRKNSGELFF. The CDR3 nucleotides are TGTGCCTGGGAGGGGGGGAGGAAGAACAGCGGGGAGCTGTTTTTT.

With respect to this clonotype: A much larger clone differs from this one at a single base, so this may be a read error. The chain employs TRBV5-3 and TRBJ2-7; D may correspond to TRBD1 or TRBD2 (5 bases each). TRBV5-3 is given ORF status, its function remaining uncertain. The length of the CDR3 is 13 residues. In DNA, the CDR3 is TGTGCCAGCAGCTTGATACCGGGACCCCACCCCGACTTC. Its translation: CASSLIPGPHPDF.